The 25 T cell receptor beta chains below come from one sample, sequenced in a study of cytomegalovirus exposure and HLA in healthy donors. The PCR ran on 60 Vbeta and 13 Jbeta primers. The table came from immunoSEQ multiplex PCR; TCRdb's copy has only in-frame clones and leaves some out. The repertoire has just under 95,000 clones, 84% of them found once; the top ten carry roughly 5.9%. Sample: PBMCs. These receptors were taken from a woman aged 18-29 years in good health and CMV-seropositive.

This chain links TRBV5-4 with TRBJ2-7; 7 bases match TRBD1. Looked up from germline, CDR1 is SGHNT and CDR2 is YYREEE (reference sequence). This CDR3 has 14 amino acids. Losses at the gene ends were 4 bases for V and 6 bases for J; bases not matched to a gene: 10. CDR3 coding DNA: TGTGCCAGCAGCATAGGACAGGTTCGGCCCGAGCAGTACTTC. As protein: CASSIGQVRPEQYF. Using reference TRBV5-4 and TRBJ2-7 for the parts outside the CDR3, the full variable domain is ETGVTQSPTHLIKTRGQQVTLRCSSQSGHNTVSWYQQALGQGPQFIFQYYREEENGRGNFPPRFSGLQFPNYSSELNVNALELDDSALYLCASSIGQVRPEQYFGPGTRLTVT.

V usage is TRBV27 and J usage is TRBJ2-6, with D possibly matching TRBD1 (5 bases). Per the germline V gene, CDR1 is MNHEY and CDR2 is SMNVEV (reference sequence). V shed 6 bases and J shed 4 bases, with 10 bases lying between them. This CDR3 comprises 14 residues. CDR3 region: CASRRGTGANVLTF. The CDR3 DNA sequence: TGTGCCAGCAGAAGGGGAACAGGGGCCAACGTCCTGACTTTC.

This clone has just a few counts. The chain recombines TRBV6-6 with TRBJ2-1; TRBD2 matches at 9 bases. Germline V gene sequence: CDR1 MNHNY, CDR2 SVGAGI (reference sequence). This CDR3 is 16 amino acids long. With V trimmed by 5 bases and J by 0 bases, 5 bases remained unmatched. The CDR3 sequence: CASSKTSGNSYNEQFF. CDR3 nucleotide sequence: TGTGCCAGCAGTAAGACTAGCGGAAACTCCTACAATGAGCAGTTCTTC.

CDR3 in amino acids: CASSGDRFRFGYTF. Here the CDR3 DNA reads TGTGCCAGCAGCGGAGACAGGTTTCGTTTTGGCTACACCTTC. This sequence joins TRBV25-1 and TRBJ1-2; a possible D gene is TRBD1 (6 bases). Germline V gene lookup returns CDR1 MGHDK and CDR2 SYGVNS. The CDR3 has 14 amino acids. V was shortened by 6 bases and J by 7 bases, with 18 bases between the two germline ends.

The chain is built from TRBV6-6 and TRBJ1-5; 9 bases match TRBD1. With 7 bases clipped from V and 6 bases from J, the junction kept 7 bases outside the gene matches. The germline V gene encodes CDR1 MNHNY and CDR2 SVGAGI (reference sequence). The CDR3 consists of 14 residues. The CDR3 bases are TGTGCCAGCAACCTTGACAGGGGGGGTCAGCCCCAGCATTTT. It codes for CASNLDRGGQPQHF.

The genes are TRBV13 and TRBJ2-7; D possibly corresponds to TRBD2 (5 bases). Germline lookup yields CDR1 PRHDT and CDR2 FYEKMQ (reference sequence). Trimming shortened V by 8 bases and J by 6 bases, and 14 bases separated the two germline ends. The CDR3 is 12 residues long. The CDR3 protein is CASGRPEGEQYF. As DNA, the CDR3 is TGTGCCAGCGGGAGACCTGAAGGCGAGCAGTACTTC.

The chain is built from TRBV30 and TRBJ1-3; D is perhaps TRBD1 (6 bases). Germline CDR1 is GTSNPN and CDR2 is SVGIG (reference sequence). The CDR3 is made up of 16 amino acids. V dropped 4 bases and J dropped 4 bases, with 20 bases sitting between them. As DNA, the CDR3 is TGTGCCTGGACCGACCGACTGGGTACAGGGGGAAACACCATATATTTT. This sequence encodes CAWTDRLGTGGNTIYF. The variable domain in full, with the rest retrieved from reference TRBV30 and TRBJ1-3, is SQTIHQWPATLVQPVGSPLSLECTVEGTSNPNLYWYRQAAGRGLQLLFYSVGIGQISSEVPQNLSASRPQDRQFILSSKKLLLSDSGFYLCAWTDRLGTGGNTIYFGEGSWLTVV.

The chain carries TRBV28 and TRBJ2-1; D remains ambiguous. CDR1 and CDR2 from the germline V gene are MDHEN and SYDVKM. The CDR3 runs to 13 residues. V shed 4 bases and J shed 4 bases, with 8 bases lying between them. The CDR3 loop is CASSSPPYNEQFF. The CDR3 coding sequence is TGTGCCAGCAGTTCCCCCCCATACAATGAGCAGTTCTTC. The full variable domain, with the rest looked up from reference TRBV28 and TRBJ2-1, is DVKVTQSSRYLVKRTGEKVFLECVQDMDHENMFWYRQDPGLGLRLIYFSYDVKMKEKGDIPEGYSVSREKKERFSLILESASTNQTSMYLCASSSPPYNEQFFGPGTRLTVL.

V is TRBV14 and J is TRBJ1-2; no clear D gene. The CDR3 is made up of 14 amino acids. With 0 bases removed from V and 5 bases from J, the gap between germline ends came to 10 bases. Germline assignment: CDR1 SGHDN and CDR2 FVKESK. CDR3 coding DNA: TGTGCCAGCAGCCAAGATCTCGAGTCTTATGGCTACACCTTC. This codes for CASSQDLESYGYTF.

The chain couples TRBV5-1 to TRBJ2-7; weak D call: TRBD1 (6 bases). The CDR3 spans 15 residues. Deletions cut 0 bases from V and 2 bases from J, with 12 bases between. CDR1 is SGHRS and CDR2 is YFSETQ in the germline V gene. In nucleotides, the CDR3 is TGCGCCAGCAGCTTGGTGCCCAGGGGCACCTACGAGCAGTACTTC. This codes for CASSLVPRGTYEQYF.

This clone was observed a handful of times. V and J are TRBV19 and TRBJ1-1; 10 positions match TRBD1. The V gene's germline CDR1 is LNHDA and CDR2 SQIVND (reference sequence). V gave up 6 bases and J gave up 4 bases; unmatched junction bases: 5. The CDR3 loop spans 14 amino acids. The CDR3 region has the DNA TGTGCCAGTAGGAAGGGACAGGGGATCACTGAAGCTTTCTTT. It specifies CASRKGQGITEAFF.

The chain carries TRBV2 and TRBJ1-2; 8 nucleotides align to TRBD1. In germline, CDR1 is SNHLY, CDR2 FYNNEI. J was trimmed by 6 bases and V by 5 bases; bases with no gene match: 2. This CDR3 comprises 12 residues. The CDR3 is CASSRDRHGYTF. The CDR3 region has the DNA TGTGCCAGCAGTCGGGACAGGCATGGCTACACCTTC. Filled out from reference TRBV2 and TRBJ1-2, the complete variable domain reads EPEVTQTPSHQVTQMGQEVILRCVPISNHLYFYWYRQILGQKVEFLVSFYNNEISEKSEIFDDQFSVERPDGSNFTLKIRSTKLEDSAMYFCASSRDRHGYTFGSGTRLTVV.

The chain has TRBV5-4 and TRBJ2-5, with a tentative D call TRBD2 (5 bases). Germline V gene data show CDR1 as SGHNT and CDR2 as YYREEE (reference sequence). V lost 5 bases and J lost 1, with 18 bases in between. The CDR3 covers 16 residues. CDR3 bases: TGTGCCAGCAGGGACTCCCTCGCGGAGGTCCAAGAGACCCAGTACTTC. It translates to CASRDSLAEVQETQYF. Based on the CDR3 plus reference TRBV5-4 and TRBJ2-5, the full variable domain is ETGVTQSPTHLIKTRGQQVTLRCSSQSGHNTVSWYQQALGQGPQFIFQYYREEENGRGNFPPRFSGLQFPNYSSELNVNALELDDSALYLCASRDSLAEVQETQYFGPGTRLLVL.

The table lists this clone with a count of one. This sequence joins TRBV10-3 and TRBJ1-6; perhaps TRBD1 as D (5 bases). V was trimmed by 8 bases and J by 10 bases, leaving 21 bases between them. CDR1 is ENHRY, CDR2 SYGVKD, per germline. The CDR3 has 15 residues. DNA for the CDR3: TGTGCCATCGCCACTGGGGCCTCCTCGGACTCACCCCTCCACTTT. Amino acid sequence: CAIATGASSDSPLHF.

The rearrangement joins TRBV28 to TRBJ1-5, with D perhaps matching TRBD1 (5 bases). V was pared by 2 bases and J by 3 bases, with 17 bases between. Germline values: CDR1 MDHEN, CDR2 SYDVKM. The CDR3 consists of 17 residues. The CDR3 DNA reads TGTGCCAGCAGTTTAATATGGATTGGGGGGGTCAATCAGCCCCAGCATTTT. Translated: CASSLIWIGGVNQPQHF.

This chain joins TRBV18 and TRBJ2-7; 11 nucleotides line up with TRBD2. The CDR3 is 17 amino acids. Germline CDR1 and CDR2: KGHSH and LQKENI. V lost 3 bases and J lost 1; bases outside the gene matches: 8. The CDR3: CASSPKGLADLSYEQYF. The CDR3 region has the DNA TGTGCCAGCTCACCCAAGGGACTAGCGGATTTGTCCTACGAGCAGTACTTC.

V is TRBV5-1 and J is TRBJ1-3, with D perhaps TRBD1 (6 bases). V lost 0 bases to trimming and J lost 4 bases, with 11 bases between them. Germline V gene data show CDR1 as SGHRS and CDR2 as YFSETQ. CDR3 length equals 15 residues. The CDR3 region has the DNA TGCGCCAGCAGCTTGGCCACAGGGATCGGAAACACCATATATTTT. Its protein is CASSLATGIGNTIYF.

The chain joins TRBV6-6 to TRBJ2-3; possible D gene TRBD1, 6 bases. Trimming took off 4 bases at V and 6 bases at J, with 8 bases between the two ends. This CDR3 spans 12 amino acids. Germline V gene data show CDR1 as MNHNY and CDR2 as SVGAGI (reference sequence). Here the CDR3 DNA reads TGTGCCAGCAGTTCCACAGGGGATACGCAGTATTTT. Protein: CASSSTGDTQYF.

The rearrangement links TRBV29-1 to TRBJ1-1; D not resolved. The CDR3 spans 14 residues. The V gene's germline CDR1 is SQVTM and CDR2 ANQGSEA. Trimming cost V 4 bases and J 1 base, with 13 bases left between them. DNA of the CDR3: TGCAGCGTTGTCCGACAATTCGAGAACACTGAAGCTTTCTTT. Its protein product is CSVVRQFENTEAFF.

This clone was detected only once. This chain joins TRBV9 and TRBJ1-5, with no clear D. The CDR3 consists of 14 residues. The germline V gene encodes CDR1 SGDLS and CDR2 YYNGEE. The V end was cut by 4 bases, the J end by 4 bases, with 12 bases between. The CDR3 coding sequence is TGTGCCAGCAGCACATCCGGGGTGAATCAGCCCCAGCATTTT. It specifies CASSTSGVNQPQHF.

This chain joins TRBV2 and TRBJ2-1, with D hard to call. The length of the CDR3 is 12 residues. Germline V gene data show CDR1 as SNHLY and CDR2 as FYNNEI. Trimming stripped 8 bases from V and 9 bases from J, with 14 bases between. The CDR3 sequence is CASLAARGEQFF. In nucleotides, the CDR3 is TGTGCCAGCCTCGCAGCGAGAGGTGAGCAGTTCTTC.

The V call is TRBV13, the J call TRBJ2-1, with D possibly TRBD1 on 5 matching bases. The V gene's germline CDR1 is PRHDT and CDR2 FYEKMQ (reference sequence). The ends were cut back, 5 bases at V and 0 bases at J, with 11 bases in the middle. This CDR3 region has 15 residues. The CDR3 sequence: CASSTRASSYNEQFF. DNA for the CDR3: TGTGCCAGCAGCACCAGGGCCAGCTCCTACAATGAGCAGTTCTTC.

The chain combines TRBV5-4 with TRBJ1-4; 8 bases are a match to TRBD1. This CDR3 has 15 residues. Germline lookup yields CDR1 SGHNT and CDR2 YYREEE (reference sequence). V shed 2 bases, J shed 8 bases, and the junction held 8 bases outside the gene matches. This chain's CDR3 is CASSFRTGLGEKLFF. In DNA form, the CDR3 reads TGTGCCAGCAGCTTCAGGACAGGGCTGGGGGAAAAACTGTTTTTT.

The rearrangement links TRBV5-1 to TRBJ2-3; D gene uncertain. V lost 0 bases and J lost 6, with 5 bases in between. Germline CDR1 SGHRS, CDR2 YFSETQ. The CDR3 is 12 residues long. The CDR3 protein is CASSLVGDTQYF. CDR3 DNA: TGCGCCAGCAGCTTGGTCGGGGATACGCAGTATTTT.

This clone was seen more than once but under ten times. The V and J genes are TRBV5-1 and TRBJ1-1; possible D gene TRBD1, 6 bases. The V end was cut by 4 bases, the J end by 4 bases, with 17 bases between. This CDR3 has 15 amino acids. Germline-derived CDR1 and CDR2 are SGHRS and YFSETQ. The CDR3 sequence is CASSTTTGFGTEAFF. The CDR3 DNA follows: TGCGCCAGCAGCACAACCACAGGGTTTGGCACTGAAGCTTTCTTT.